These 27 T cell receptor beta chains were sequenced from one sample in a study of blood T cell repertoires in COVID-19. The assay was immunoSEQ multiplex PCR, and TCRdb's table has in-frame clones only and misses some. The sample lists tens of thousands of clones, over 70% seen once, with 16% in the top ten. Sequenced: peripheral blood. These receptors originate from a man aged 55 to 70 with acute or convalescent COVID-19.

CDR3 in amino acids: CAIQREGSYYYEQYF. CDR3 nucleotide sequence: TGTGCCATCCAGAGGGAGGGGTCGTACTACTACGAGCAGTACTTC. The chain has TRBV10-3 and TRBJ2-7; 7 bases line up with TRBD2. This CDR3 spans 15 amino acids. Germline loops: CDR1 ENHRY, CDR2 SYGVKD. V was clipped by 8 bases and J by 3 bases; unmatched bases: 13.

The genes are TRBV18 and TRBJ2-3, with 11 positions matching TRBD2. Germline V gene data show CDR1 as KGHSH and CDR2 as LQKENI. The CDR3 totals 20 residues. V lost 3 bases, J lost 2 bases, and 16 bases stayed unmatched. The CDR3, as DNA: TGTGCCAGCTCACCCCCCTTGGGGGGCGATAGCGGGGGGGCCACAGATACGCAGTATTTT. It is translated as CASSPPLGGDSGGATDTQYF.

The rearrangement uses TRBV6-5 and TRBJ2-4, with 8 bases that match TRBD1. The CDR3 loop spans 15 amino acids. V gave up 5 bases and J gave up 7 bases; unmatched junction bases: 10. Looked up from germline, CDR1 is MNHEY and CDR2 is SVGAGI. CDR3 sequence (DNA): TGTGCCAGCAGTCCTACAGGGGGGCATTGGAACATTCAGTACTTC. Its translation: CASSPTGGHWNIQYF.

The chain links TRBV7-2 to TRBJ1-4, with D possibly being TRBD1 (6 bases). V was pared by 5 bases and J by 7 bases, with 17 bases between. The CDR3 length is 15 residues. Germline-derived CDR1 and CDR2 are SGHTA and FQGNSA. CDR3 sequence (DNA): TGTGCCAGCAGCAACCAGGGGCTGGGTGGTGAAAAACTGTTTTTT. This gives the protein CASSNQGLGGEKLFF.

The rearrangement links TRBV2 to TRBJ2-5, with D possibly matching TRBD1 (5 bases). V was cut by 4 bases and J by 2 bases, with 8 bases left in between. CDR3 size: 13 residues. Germline CDR1 reads SNHLY; CDR2 reads FYNNEI. The CDR3 coding sequence is TGTGCCAGCAGTGGACAGATTCAAGAGACCCAGTACTTC. Amino acids: CASSGQIQETQYF.

The V and J genes are TRBV5-1 and TRBJ1-6, with D perhaps TRBD1 (6 bases). From germline, CDR1 is SGHRS and CDR2 YFSETQ. Trimming stripped 4 bases from V and 8 bases from J, with 16 bases between. This CDR3 is 15 amino acids long. The CDR3 DNA is TGCGCCAGCAGCCCCCAGGCGGGGGCTGATTCACCCCTCCACTTT. This encodes CASSPQAGADSPLHF.

This sequence joins TRBV4-2 and TRBJ2-3, with TRBD2 matching over 9 bases. V trimming: 2 bases; J trimming: 0 bases; junction bases outside the gene matches: 3. The CDR3 runs to 16 residues. Germline CDR1 reads LGHNA; CDR2 reads YNFKEQ. The CDR3 reads CASSQYAGGSTDTQYF. The CDR3 DNA reads TGTGCCAGCAGCCAATATGCGGGGGGGAGCACAGATACGCAGTATTTT.

The chain carries TRBV5-4 and TRBJ2-6, with a tentative D call TRBD1 (5 bases). This CDR3 is 19 amino acids long. The V end was cut by 4 bases, the J end by 0 bases, with 20 bases between. Germline CDR1 and CDR2: SGHNT and YYREEE (reference sequence). The CDR3 reads CASSPAWLGVLSGANVLTF. The DNA of the CDR3 is TGTGCCAGCAGCCCGGCCTGGTTAGGGGTTCTCTCTGGGGCCAACGTCCTGACTTTC.

In its sample, this clone was seen once. CDR3 protein: CASSFTGNRNQPQHF. In nucleotides, the CDR3 is TGTGCCAGCTCATTTACAGGGAACCGCAATCAGCCCCAGCATTTT. V and J are TRBV18 and TRBJ1-5; TRBD1 might be the D (6 bases). The ends were cut back, 5 bases at V and 2 bases at J, with 13 bases in the middle. Per the germline V gene, CDR1 is KGHSH and CDR2 is LQKENI. The CDR3 runs 15 residues.

The chain has TRBV9 and TRBJ1-4; D possibly corresponds to TRBD1 (5 bases). V was cut by 2 bases and J by 4 bases, with 9 bases left in between. Germline assignment: CDR1 SGDLS and CDR2 YYNGEE. The CDR3 length is 14 residues. The CDR3 bases are TGTGCCAGCAGCGTTACAGGCTTTAATGAAAAACTGTTTTTT. As protein: CASSVTGFNEKLFF. Variable domain in full (rest from reference TRBV9 and TRBJ1-4): DSGVTQTPKHLITATGQRVTLRCSPRSGDLSVYWYQQSLDQGLQFLIQYYNGEERAKGNILERFSAQQFPDLHSELNLSSLELGDSALYFCASSVTGFNEKLFFGSGTQLSVL.

This clone was seen a single time. The CDR3 DNA follows: TGCGCCAGCAGCTTGCTAGCGGGGGGCGAGCAGTACTTC. Translation gives CASSLLAGGEQYF. The rearrangement links TRBV5-1 to TRBJ2-7; 11 nucleotides agree with TRBD2. V trimming: 1 base; J trimming: 6 bases; junction bases outside the gene matches: 0. This CDR3 contains 13 residues. Germline loops: CDR1 SGHRS, CDR2 YFSETQ. The complete variable domain, with remaining parts taken from reference TRBV5-1 and TRBJ2-7, reads KAGVTQTPRYLIKTRGQQVTLSCSPISGHRSVSWYQQTPGQGLQFLFEYFSETQRNKGNFPGRFSGRQFSNSRSEMNVSTLELGDSALYLCASSLLAGGEQYFGPGTRLTVT.

The chain combines TRBV7-3 with TRBJ2-1; 9 bases map to TRBD2. V was pared by 9 bases and J by 3 bases, with 15 bases of the junction left unmatched. The CDR3 loop spans 17 amino acids. Germline lookup yields CDR1 SGHTA and CDR2 FQGTGA. The CDR3 sequence: CARARLAGGTGYNEQFF. The CDR3 coding sequence is TGTGCCAGGGCCCGCCTCGCGGGGGGGACGGGCTACAATGAGCAGTTCTTC.

The chain has TRBV5-1 and TRBJ2-5, with TRBD2 identical over 8 bases. CDR3 length: 14 residues. V lost 2 bases to trimming and J lost 2 bases; unmatched junction nucleotides: 2. The germline V gene encodes CDR1 SGHRS and CDR2 YFSETQ. The DNA of the CDR3 is TGCGCCAGCAGCTTTAGCGGGGCTCAAGAGACCCAGTACTTC. Amino acids: CASSFSGAQETQYF.

The chain carries TRBV6-6 and TRBJ1-1, with D perhaps matching TRBD1 (6 bases). V was cut by 2 bases and J by 1 base, with 8 bases left in between. CDR1 MNHNY and CDR2 SVGAGI come from the germline V gene (reference sequence). The CDR3 has 14 amino acids. The CDR3 is CASSYGDTNTEAFF. The DNA for the CDR3 is TGTGCCAGCAGTTACGGGGACACGAACACTGAAGCTTTCTTT.

This clone occurred a few times. For the CDR3, the DNA is TGTGCCAGCAGCGCCGACAGCCTCAGCAATCAGCCCCAGCATTTT. Amino acid sequence: CASSADSLSNQPQHF. The chain carries TRBV9 and TRBJ1-5, with a weak D call TRBD1 (5 bases). Germline CDR1 reads SGDLS; CDR2 reads YYNGEE. With 3 bases removed from V and 1 base from J, the gap between germline ends came to 11 bases. The CDR3 has 15 residues. The variable domain in full, completed from reference TRBV9 and TRBJ1-5, reads DSGVTQTPKHLITATGQRVTLRCSPRSGDLSVYWYQQSLDQGLQFLIQYYNGEERAKGNILERFSAQQFPDLHSELNLSSLELGDSALYFCASSADSLSNQPQHFGDGTRLSIL.

The V and J genes are TRBV7-8 and TRBJ1-5, with TRBD1 matching 7 bases. The J segment lost 0 bases and the V segment lost 2 bases, leaving 13 bases of the junction unmatched. The CDR3 covers 19 residues. Germline loops: CDR1 SGHVS, CDR2 FQNEAQ. CDR3 nucleotides: TGTGCCAGCAGCTTACGGGACAGATATACTGTCTATAGCAATCAGCCCCAGCATTTT. Translating gives CASSLRDRYTVYSNQPQHF.

This clone was seen once. This sequence joins TRBV7-9 and TRBJ2-5; possibly TRBD2 for D (6 bases). The germline gives CDR1 SEHNR, CDR2 FQNEAQ (reference sequence). The V end lost 5 bases, the J end lost 2 bases, and 18 bases lay between the germline ends. CDR3 size: 16 residues. The CDR3 nucleotides read TGTGCCAGCAGCCCGGGCCCTAGCGCACTTCAAGAGACCCAGTACTTC. It translates to CASSPGPSALQETQYF.

This clone was found once. This chain joins TRBV2 and TRBJ1-2; 9 bases map to TRBD1. V shed 6 bases, J shed 5 bases, and the junction held 7 bases outside the gene matches. The CDR3 has 14 amino acids. Germline CDR1 and CDR2: SNHLY and FYNNEI. The CDR3 DNA follows: TGTGCCAGCAGCCCCGGGACAGGGTATTATGGCTACACCTTC. It codes for CASSPGTGYYGYTF.

This sequence joins TRBV6-2 or TRBV6-3 and TRBJ2-4; 7 positions agree with TRBD1. From germline, CDR1 is MNHEY and CDR2 SVGEGT. V shed 5 bases and J 11 bases; nucleotides not matched to a gene: 9. This CDR3 comprises 13 residues. The CDR3: CASSQTGTLVQYF. In DNA form, the CDR3 reads TGTGCCAGCAGTCAGACAGGGACCCTGGTTCAGTACTTC.

The J gene is TRBJ1-6, the V gene TRBV4-1, with D perhaps TRBD1 (6 bases). The V gene lost 3 bases and the J gene lost 6 bases, with 15 bases spanning the gap. The CDR3 totals 16 residues. Germline lookup yields CDR1 MGHRA and CDR2 YSYEKL. CDR3 sequence (DNA): TGCGCCAGCAGCCAGGCAGGGGATTGGCGTAATTCACCCCTCCACTTT. Translating gives CASSQAGDWRNSPLHF.

The rearrangement joins TRBV7-2 to TRBJ2-5; D remains unclear. Deletions cut 1 base from V and 2 bases from J, with 8 bases between. The CDR3 is 14 residues long. CDR1 and CDR2 from the germline V gene are SGHTA and FQGNSA. The CDR3 nucleotides read TGTGCCAGCAGCTTAGTTGCGGCACAAGAGACCCAGTACTTC. This codes for CASSLVAAQETQYF.

The chain carries TRBV5-1 and TRBJ2-7; 10 nucleotides line up with TRBD2. CDR3 length: 15 amino acids. V trimming: 1 base; J trimming: 4 bases; junction bases outside the gene matches: 5. Per germline, CDR1 SGHRS and CDR2 YFSETQ. CDR3 DNA: TGCGCCAGCAGCTTGCGTCTAGCGGGGGATTACGAGCAGTACTTC. It codes for CASSLRLAGDYEQYF.

This clone was recorded only once. The chain links TRBV4-3 to TRBJ2-5; a possible D gene is TRBD2 (6 bases). The V end lost 0 bases, the J end lost 0 bases, and 14 bases lay between the germline ends. Germline V gene sequence: CDR1 LGHNA, CDR2 YSLEER. This CDR3 is built from 17 residues. The CDR3 bases are TGCGCCAGCAGCCAAGATCATCGGGGGATGTACCAAGAGACCCAGTACTTC. Translation: CASSQDHRGMYQETQYF.

This clone was seen a handful of times. This chain uses TRBV7-2 with TRBJ1-1; a weak D match, TRBD1 (5 bases). Germline CDR1 and CDR2: SGHTA and FQGNSA. Trimming cost V 4 bases and J 4 bases, with 13 bases left between them. The CDR3 totals 14 residues. The CDR3 is CASSSSPRATEAFF. CDR3 nucleotides: TGTGCCAGCAGCTCCTCGCCCAGGGCCACTGAAGCTTTCTTT.

The chain is built from TRBV5-6 and TRBJ2-3, with D possibly matching TRBD2 (6 bases). Deletions cut 6 bases from V and 1 base from J, with 21 bases between. CDR1 SGHDT and CDR2 YYEEEE come from the germline V gene. The CDR3 spans 17 residues. As DNA, the CDR3 is TGTGCCAGCACCGTCGAGTTGGTAGCGGAGGGCACAGATACGCAGTATTTT. The encoded protein is CASTVELVAEGTDTQYF.

V gene TRBV3-1 (or the pseudogene TRBV3-2) combines with J gene TRBJ2-5; 8 bases fit TRBD2. V was pared by 0 bases and J by 5 bases, with 23 bases of the junction left unmatched. Germline values: CDR1 LGHDT, CDR2 YNNKEL (reference sequence). This CDR3 comprises 21 residues. The CDR3 loop reads CASSQDAGSGGPVTFPETQYF. The DNA for the CDR3 is TGTGCCAGCAGCCAAGATGCCGGCAGCGGGGGCCCAGTAACCTTCCCGGAGACCCAGTACTTC.

The chain carries TRBV5-1 and TRBJ2-3; TRBD2 is a possible D gene (5 bases). V dropped 4 bases and J dropped 5 bases, with 8 bases sitting between them. This CDR3 is built from 12 residues. Germline values: CDR1 SGHRS, CDR2 YFSETQ. The CDR3 region has the DNA TGCGCCAGCAGCCGGGAAGGAGATACGCAGTATTTT. Its protein product is CASSREGDTQYF.